This TCR beta chain was found in a study of T cell responses to AZD1222 COVID-19 vaccine (dated by TCRdb to the early 2020s). Regarding the study in general: AZD1222 recipients whose second dose came at about 4 weeks and those whose second dose came at about 12 weeks were combined into one group, since spike-specific TCR depth and breadth did not differ between the two schedules. A total of approximately 230 trial participants underwent TCR sequencing, of whom approximately 210 received two doses of AZD1222 and 26 received two doses of the MenACWY control vaccine. Trial participants were enrolled by age into 18-55, 56-69 and 70-plus year subgroups, with 148, 28 and 57 TCR-sequenced participants respectively.

What this sample's time point label stands for: baseline before first vaccination. Vaccinee samples came from UK trials COV001 and COV002, including a single-blind randomized controlled phase 2/3 trial of AZD1222 (ChAdOx1 nCoV-19) in healthy adults. Trial participant PBMC samples were collected at day 0 and day 28 after the second dose for TCRbeta chain sequencing. From its cysteine to its phenylalanine, the CDR3 spans 13 amino acids. CDR3 DNA only is kept here, 39 bases in frame from base 1. CDR1 and CDR2 are read off the germline V gene as SGHTA and FQGNSA. V lost 1 base and J lost 4 bases; the stretch between them is 6 bases long. Overall results and qualifications from the work: Participants were mostly white British and included more females than males, and it was suggested by the authors that clonal diversity may have been underestimated. Nearly half of unique spike-specific TCRs reportedly recognized epitopes outside regions mutated in the B.1.351 and B.1.1.7 variants. Because no samples from the day 14 peak response were available, repertoires could be characterized only after the peak T cell response. After two AZD1222 doses, spike-specific TCR breadth and depth were significantly higher than at day 0 and than in MenACWY recipients. Vaccine-associated CD4 TCRs spanned the whole spike protein, with dominant responses in regions 160-218 and 743-854. Conclusions about previously exposed vaccinees are limited because only five to seven AZD1222 recipients were SARS-CoV-2 seropositive at baseline. In the small 56-69-year group, the increase in depth fell short of significance, most likely because of low power.

The CDR3 regions of human TCRbeta chains were subjected to immunosequencing. In the source study's methods: TCRs in the repertoires were matched against a reference library of SARS-CoV-2-specific TCRs that had been generated with the MIRA antigen-specificity platform. Breadth was defined as the fraction of unique TCRs that were SARS-CoV-2-associated. Depth was defined as the fraction of total T cells that were SARS-CoV-2-associated. Using the MIRA data, each spike-specific TCR was mapped to the spike region that the TCR reacts to and placed in a CD4 or CD8 class. Log10-transformed breadth and depth values were compared by one-way ANOVA with Sidak's multiple comparisons tests. Not all clones reach the TCRdb copy of this immuneACCESS table, which keeps in-frame sequences only. Checked studies attribute under half of the gap to unresolved V genes and leave the rest unexplained. For V, J and clone size, that table is used; D and trimming come from the DNA. The sample contains about 100,000 clones, more than 75% of them found a single time. The ten most abundant clones make up 16% of the sample.

In this sample, this clone turned up once. The specificity of this receptor is unknown. No base-level quality is on record; no much larger clone is a single base apart. This receptor was taken from an adult in good health. The sequence joins TRBV7-2 to TRBJ2-3, with the D gene not confidently named. This sample comprised peripheral blood, obtained on day 0 of AZD1222 vaccination. For the CDR3, the sequence is CASSLGKADTQYF. The sequenced DNA is TGTGCCAGCAGCTTAGGAAAAGCAGATACGCAGTATTTT.